The T cell receptor (beta chain) under discussion was sequenced for a study of blood T cell repertoires in COVID-19. Study background: Spain, Italy and the United States supplied samples that represented acute and convalescent COVID-19. T cells, B-cell-depleted T cells, or PBMCs supplied cDNA or gDNA.

Patients from Seattle were sampled longitudinally, starting during active infection. The germline V and J ends were trimmed by 7 bases and 3 bases, with 16 bases remaining between them. The CDR3 runs to 15 residues. From germline, CDR1 is MDHEN and CDR2 SYDVKM. The protocol was immunoSEQ multiplex PCR, while the TCRdb copy is restricted to in-frame clones and leaves out a portion. Among some 300,000 clones listed, about 90% were seen once. The TCR comes from a woman in her thirties or forties with COVID-19, enrolled during active disease. The specimen was peripheral blood. This chain connects TRBV28 to TRBJ1-5; perhaps TRBD1 as D (6 bases). CDR3 DNA sequence: TGTGCCAGCATAGCAGGGGCGATGTACAATCAGCCCCAGCATTTT. Its protein is CASIAGAMYNQPQHF.